The 22 T cell receptor beta chains below come from one sample, sequenced in a study of graft-versus-host responses after intestinal transplantation. These receptors are not linked to any known antigen. Here immunoSEQ multiplex PCR was the method, and the copy in TCRdb shows in-frame clones only, minus some. Here the sample spans tens of thousands of clones, around 90% being singletons. Sequencing used unstimulated CD8+ T cells sorted from spleen or lymph node cells, obtained before intestinal transplant. The receptors originated from a human donor who received an intestinal transplant.

The V call is TRBV9, the J call TRBJ1-5; D is perhaps TRBD1 (6 bases). The CDR3 sequence is 14 residues long. Trimming removed 0 bases at V and 3 bases at J, with 7 bases between. Per germline, CDR1 SGDLS and CDR2 YYNGEE. DNA for the CDR3: TGTGCCAGCAGCGTAGGGACAGACAATCAGCCCCAGCATTTT. Its translation: CASSVGTDNQPQHF.

Here the CDR3 DNA reads TGTGCCAGTGGGACACTCTACAATGAGCAGTTCTTC. Its translation is CASGTLYNEQFF. The V and J genes are TRBV6-5 and TRBJ2-1, with D tentatively TRBD1 (6 bases). Germline V gene data show CDR1 as MNHEY and CDR2 as SVGAGI. The CDR3 runs 12 residues. The V end was cut by 9 bases, the J end by 3 bases, with 9 bases between.

The chain is built from TRBV2 and TRBJ2-1; D might be TRBD2 (7 bases). Trimming pared 6 bases from V and 10 bases from J, leaving 22 bases between. This CDR3 spans 15 amino acids. Per the germline V gene, CDR1 is SNHLY and CDR2 is FYNNEI. The CDR3 DNA sequence: TGTGCCAGCAGGGGACGTGGCGGGGGCCCCCACGAGCAGTTCTTC. Translation gives CASRGRGGGPHEQFF. The full variable domain, completed using reference TRBV2 and TRBJ2-1, is EPEVTQTPSHQVTQMGQEVILRCVPISNHLYFYWYRQILGQKVEFLVSFYNNEISEKSEIFDDQFSVERPDGSNFTLKIRSTKLEDSAMYFCASRGRGGGPHEQFFGPGTRLTVL.

This clone occurred once. The chain joins TRBV28 to TRBJ2-7; D is perhaps TRBD2 (5 bases). Deletions cut 2 bases from V and 3 bases from J, with 14 bases between. This CDR3 comprises 15 residues. The germline V gene has CDR1 MDHEN and CDR2 SYDVKM. The CDR3: CASSLRGYELYEQYF. The CDR3 DNA is TGTGCCAGCAGTTTACGCGGGTATGAGCTCTACGAGCAGTACTTC. Filled out from reference TRBV28 and TRBJ2-7, the complete variable domain reads DVKVTQSSRYLVKRTGEKVFLECVQDMDHENMFWYRQDPGLGLRLIYFSYDVKMKEKGDIPEGYSVSREKKERFSLILESASTNQTSMYLCASSLRGYELYEQYFGPGTRLTVT.

The chain joins TRBV15 to TRBJ2-5; 7 bases match TRBD2. V was pared by 5 bases and J by 11 bases, with 11 bases of the junction left unmatched. This CDR3 contains 13 residues. Germline lookup yields CDR1 LNHNV and CDR2 YYDKDF (reference sequence). CDR3 amino acids: CATSEGITREQYF. The CDR3 bases are TGTGCCACCAGCGAGGGAATAACGCGGGAGCAGTACTTC.

V gene TRBV5-5 combines with J gene TRBJ2-1; TRBD1 aligns across 7 bases. CDR3 length: 15 amino acids. The germline gives CDR1 SGHKS, CDR2 YYEKEE (reference sequence). Trimming at V came to 4 bases and at J to 0 bases, leaving 4 bases not matched to a gene. CDR3 loop: CASSGRDSSYNEQFF. Written as DNA, the CDR3 is TGTGCCAGCAGCGGTCGGGACAGCTCCTACAATGAGCAGTTCTTC.

The chain is built from TRBV28 and TRBJ1-2; tentatively, D is TRBD1 (5 bases). The CDR3 length is 14 residues. Deletions cut 4 bases from V and 8 bases from J, with 17 bases between. Germline V gene sequence: CDR1 MDHEN, CDR2 SYDVKM. The CDR3 DNA is TGTGCCAGCAGTTCCCACAGGCGCGAGCGAGGCTACACCTTC. It codes for CASSSHRRERGYTF.

This clone was detected once. The chain couples TRBV14 to TRBJ2-7; possibly TRBD1 for D (5 bases). V gave up 0 bases and J gave up 2 bases, with 11 bases separating them. This CDR3 has 15 amino acids. Germline CDR1 reads SGHDN; CDR2 reads FVKESK. The CDR3 nucleotides are TGTGCCAGCAGCCAAGAAGGGGCCAGGGCCTACGAGCAGTACTTC. Amino acids: CASSQEGARAYEQYF.

The rearrangement links TRBV29-1 to TRBJ2-1, with 8 bases aligning to TRBD1. This CDR3 contains 12 residues. V gave up 7 bases and J gave up 8 bases; unmatched junction bases: 7. Germline V CDR1 and CDR2: SQVTM, ANQGSEA. The CDR3 loop is CSDMTGADEQFF. The CDR3 nucleotides read TGCAGCGACATGACAGGGGCCGATGAGCAGTTCTTC.

The chain joins TRBV10-2 to TRBJ2-7; D is perhaps TRBD1 (7 bases). Trimming removed 4 bases at V and 3 bases at J, with 13 bases between. The CDR3 length is 14 residues. Germline CDR1 reads WSHSY; CDR2 reads SAAADI. CDR3 in amino acids: CASSVSRGDYEQYF. Written as DNA, the CDR3 is TGCGCCAGCAGTGTGAGCAGGGGGGACTACGAGCAGTACTTC.

This CDR3 reads CASSEGGGENTEAFF. CDR3 DNA sequence: TGTGCCAGCTCCGAGGGGGGGGGCGAGAACACTGAAGCTTTCTTT. The chain employs TRBV9 and TRBJ1-1; D may be TRBD1 (6 bases). V lost 7 bases and J 1 base, leaving 17 bases between the germline ends. In germline, CDR1 is SGDLS, CDR2 YYNGEE. This CDR3 is 15 amino acids long.

The rearrangement joins TRBV6-4 to TRBJ2-7; 9 nucleotides match TRBD1. Trimming at V came to 4 bases and at J to 4 bases, leaving 8 bases not matched to a gene. This CDR3 is built from 15 residues. The germline V gene has CDR1 MRHNA and CDR2 SNTAGT. CDR3 DNA sequence: TGTGCCAGCAGTGTCCCGGGACAGGGTCCTTACGAGCAGTACTTC. This encodes CASSVPGQGPYEQYF.

This chain links TRBV5-1 with TRBJ2-2; maybe TRBD2 (5 bases). Between the trimmed V and J ends, which lost 6 bases and 5 bases, there was a span of 20 bases. Germline V gene data show CDR1 as SGHRS and CDR2 as YFSETQ. CDR3 size: 16 residues. CDR3 sequence: CASTSSAGEWTGELFF. CDR3 coding DNA: TGCGCCAGCACCTCCTCTGCGGGTGAATGGACCGGGGAGCTGTTTTTT.

The chain links TRBV2 to TRBJ2-5, with TRBD2 identical over 10 bases. This CDR3 is 17 amino acids long. After removal of 7 bases from V and 5 bases from J, the junction contained 16 bases not matched to a gene. Germline lookup yields CDR1 SNHLY and CDR2 FYNNEI. In DNA, the CDR3 is TGTGCCAGCATGGACGGGAAGCGGGGGGGATCCGAGGAGACCCAGTACTTC. The encoded protein is CASMDGKRGGSEETQYF.

This chain connects TRBV10-1 to TRBJ2-7, with a weak D call TRBD1 (5 bases). Deletions cut 10 bases from V and 9 bases from J, with 13 bases between. The germline V gene encodes CDR1 WNHNN and CDR2 SYGVQD (reference sequence). There are 10 residues in the CDR3. CDR3 nucleotides: TGCGCCAACAGGTTACAGAGGCAGTACTTC. Encoded protein: CANRLQRQYF.

The chain employs TRBV7-8 and TRBJ2-7; D perhaps matches TRBD2 (6 bases). V lost 5 bases, J lost 6 bases, and 23 bases lay in between. The CDR3 length is 16 residues. From germline, CDR1 is SGHVS and CDR2 FQNEAQ. CDR3 sequence: CASSQPPGRGIGEQYF. For the CDR3, the DNA is TGTGCCAGCAGCCAGCCCCCCGGGCGGGGTATCGGCGAGCAGTACTTC.

This clone was found once. V usage is TRBV5-4 and J usage is TRBJ2-1, with 10 bases identical to TRBD2. Germline V gives CDR1 SGHNT, CDR2 YYREEE (reference sequence). After removal of 3 bases from V and 9 bases from J, the junction contained 9 bases not matched to a gene. The CDR3 runs to 15 residues. The CDR3 here is CASSSTSGKVIEQFF. As DNA, the CDR3 is TGTGCCAGCAGCTCTACTAGCGGGAAAGTAATTGAGCAGTTCTTC.

This chain uses TRBV2 with TRBJ1-1; D is perhaps TRBD1 (6 bases). The CDR3 has 13 residues. V shed 7 bases and J shed 2 bases, with 11 bases lying between them. Germline V gene lookup returns CDR1 SNHLY and CDR2 FYNNEI. CDR3 sequence: CASTLQGNTEAFF. The CDR3 bases are TGTGCCAGCACCTTACAGGGAAACACTGAAGCTTTCTTT.

The chain combines TRBV28 with TRBJ2-3; 8 bases line up with TRBD2. Trimming removed 3 bases from V and 0 bases from J; junction bases left unmatched: 11. The CDR3 covers 18 residues. Per germline, CDR1 MDHEN and CDR2 SYDVKM. The CDR3 protein is CASSFPPGGGGSTDTQYF. CDR3 coding DNA: TGTGCCAGCAGTTTTCCCCCCGGGGGGGGCGGGAGCACAGATACGCAGTATTTT. The complete variable domain, with remaining parts taken from reference TRBV28 and TRBJ2-3, reads DVKVTQSSRYLVKRTGEKVFLECVQDMDHENMFWYRQDPGLGLRLIYFSYDVKMKEKGDIPEGYSVSREKKERFSLILESASTNQTSMYLCASSFPPGGGGSTDTQYFGPGTRLTVL.

V gene TRBV4-2 combines with J gene TRBJ2-1; 8 nucleotides agree with TRBD2. The CDR3 length is 15 residues. V was clipped by 4 bases and J by 6 bases; unmatched bases: 8. The V gene's germline CDR1 is LGHNA and CDR2 YNFKEQ. The CDR3 loop is CASSPLAGSLNEQFF. Here the CDR3 DNA reads TGTGCCAGCAGCCCCTTAGCGGGAAGTCTCAATGAGCAGTTCTTC.

V gene TRBV6-1 combines with J gene TRBJ1-2; D may be TRBD1 (5 bases). Germline CDR1 and CDR2: MNHNS and SASEGT. With 2 bases removed from V and 3 bases from J, the gap between germline ends came to 16 bases. This CDR3 is 16 amino acids long. CDR3 sequence reads: CASSENGHRSYYGYTF. The CDR3 coding sequence is TGTGCCAGCAGTGAAAACGGACACCGGTCTTACTATGGCTACACCTTC.

V gene TRBV15 combines with J gene TRBJ1-2, with D perhaps matching TRBD1 (5 bases). The CDR3 runs 16 residues. The V gene's germline CDR1 is LNHNV and CDR2 YYDKDF (reference sequence). V lost 4 bases to trimming and J lost 0 bases, with 15 bases between them. CDR3 bases: TGTGCCACCAGCACCCCCGGGGGGGAGGCTAACTATGGCTACACCTTC. Translating gives CATSTPGGEANYGYTF.